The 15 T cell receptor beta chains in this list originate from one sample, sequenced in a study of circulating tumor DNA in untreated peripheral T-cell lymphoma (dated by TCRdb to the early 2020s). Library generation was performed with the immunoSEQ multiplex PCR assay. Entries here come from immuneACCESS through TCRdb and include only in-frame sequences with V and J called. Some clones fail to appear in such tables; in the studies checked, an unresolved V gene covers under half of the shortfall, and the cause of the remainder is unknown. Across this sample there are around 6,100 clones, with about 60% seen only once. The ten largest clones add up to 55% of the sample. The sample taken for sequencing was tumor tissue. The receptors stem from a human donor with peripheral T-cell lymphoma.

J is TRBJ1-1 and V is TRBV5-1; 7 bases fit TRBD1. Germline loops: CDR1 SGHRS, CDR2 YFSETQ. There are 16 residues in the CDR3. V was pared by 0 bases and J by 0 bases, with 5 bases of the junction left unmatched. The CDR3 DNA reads TGCGCCAGCAGCTTGGGATGGACAGGCTTGAACACTGAAGCTTTCTTT. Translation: CASSLGWTGLNTEAFF. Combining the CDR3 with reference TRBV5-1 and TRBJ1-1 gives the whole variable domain KAGVTQTPRYLIKTRGQQVTLSCSPISGHRSVSWYQQTPGQGLQFLFEYFSETQRNKGNFPGRFSGRQFSNSRSEMNVSTLELGDSALYLCASSLGWTGLNTEAFFGQGTRLTVV.

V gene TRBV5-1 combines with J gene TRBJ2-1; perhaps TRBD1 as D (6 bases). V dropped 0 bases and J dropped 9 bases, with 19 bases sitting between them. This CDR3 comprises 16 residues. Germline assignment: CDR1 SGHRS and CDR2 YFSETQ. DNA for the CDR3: TGCGCCAGCAGCTTGGCCGGACAGTCGCGACCAGTTGAGCAGTTCTTC. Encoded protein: CASSLAGQSRPVEQFF.

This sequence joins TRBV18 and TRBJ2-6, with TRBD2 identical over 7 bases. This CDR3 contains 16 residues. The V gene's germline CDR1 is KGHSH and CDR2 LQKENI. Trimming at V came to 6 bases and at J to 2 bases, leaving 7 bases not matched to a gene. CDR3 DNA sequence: TGTGCCAGCTCTTCTTTCCGGGGGGCTGGGGCCAACGTCCTGACTTTC. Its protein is CASSSFRGAGANVLTF.

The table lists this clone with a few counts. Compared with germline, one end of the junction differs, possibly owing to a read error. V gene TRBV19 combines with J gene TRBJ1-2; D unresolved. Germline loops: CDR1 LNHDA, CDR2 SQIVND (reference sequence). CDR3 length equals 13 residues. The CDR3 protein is CASSIDHLYGYTF. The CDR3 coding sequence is TGTGCCAGTAGTATAGACCACCTCTATGGCTACACTTTC.

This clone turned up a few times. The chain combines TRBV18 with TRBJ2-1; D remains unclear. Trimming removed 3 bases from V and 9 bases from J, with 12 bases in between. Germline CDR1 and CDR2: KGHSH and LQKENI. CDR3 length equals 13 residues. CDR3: CASSPSEVSEQFF. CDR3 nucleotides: TGTGCCAGCTCACCCTCTGAGGTCAGTGAGCAGTTCTTC.

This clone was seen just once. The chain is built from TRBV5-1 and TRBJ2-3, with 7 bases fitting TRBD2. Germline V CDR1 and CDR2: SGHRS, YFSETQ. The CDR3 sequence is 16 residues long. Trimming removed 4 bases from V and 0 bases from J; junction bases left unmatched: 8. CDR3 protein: CASSPSGATSTDTQYF. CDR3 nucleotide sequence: TGCGCCAGCAGCCCCAGCGGGGCAACTAGCACAGATACGCAGTATTTT.

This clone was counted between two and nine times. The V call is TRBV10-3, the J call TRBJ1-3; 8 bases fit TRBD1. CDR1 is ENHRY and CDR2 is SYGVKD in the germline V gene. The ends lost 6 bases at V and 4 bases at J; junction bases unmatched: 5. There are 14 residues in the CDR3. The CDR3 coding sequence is TGTGCCATCAGGGACAGGGTTTCAGGAAACACCATATATTTT. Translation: CAIRDRVSGNTIYF.

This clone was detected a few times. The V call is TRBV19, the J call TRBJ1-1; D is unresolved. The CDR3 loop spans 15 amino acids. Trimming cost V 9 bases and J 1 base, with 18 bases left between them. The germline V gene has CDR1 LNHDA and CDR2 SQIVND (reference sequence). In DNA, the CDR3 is TGTGCCAGCGCAGAAGTGGCGCGACAGAACACTGAAGCTTTCTTT. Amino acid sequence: CASAEVARQNTEAFF.

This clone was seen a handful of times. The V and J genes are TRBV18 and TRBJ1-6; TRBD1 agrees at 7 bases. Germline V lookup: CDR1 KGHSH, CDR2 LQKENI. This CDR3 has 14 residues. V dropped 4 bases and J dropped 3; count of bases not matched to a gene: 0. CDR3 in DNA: TGTGCCAGCTCACGGGACAGCTATAATTCACCCCTCCACTTT. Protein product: CASSRDSYNSPLHF.

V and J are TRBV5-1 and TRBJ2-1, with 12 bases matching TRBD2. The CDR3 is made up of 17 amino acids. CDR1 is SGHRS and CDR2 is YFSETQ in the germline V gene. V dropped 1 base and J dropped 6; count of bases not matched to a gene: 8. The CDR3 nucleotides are TGCGCCAGCAGCTTGTCTAGCGGGGGGGTTTATATCAATGAGCAGTTCTTC. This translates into CASSLSSGGVYINEQFF.

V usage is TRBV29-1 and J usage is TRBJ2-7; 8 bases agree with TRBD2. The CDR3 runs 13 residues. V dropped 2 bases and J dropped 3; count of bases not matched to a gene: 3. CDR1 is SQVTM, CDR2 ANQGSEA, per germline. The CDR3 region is CSVELAGHYEQYF. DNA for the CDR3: TGCAGCGTTGAACTAGCGGGTCACTACGAGCAGTACTTC.

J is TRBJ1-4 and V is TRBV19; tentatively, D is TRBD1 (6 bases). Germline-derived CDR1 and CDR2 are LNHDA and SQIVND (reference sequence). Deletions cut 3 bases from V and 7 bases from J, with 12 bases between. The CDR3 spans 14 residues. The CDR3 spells CASSIRGQFEKLFF. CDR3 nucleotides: TGTGCCAGTAGTATCAGGGGCCAGTTTGAAAAACTGTTTTTT.

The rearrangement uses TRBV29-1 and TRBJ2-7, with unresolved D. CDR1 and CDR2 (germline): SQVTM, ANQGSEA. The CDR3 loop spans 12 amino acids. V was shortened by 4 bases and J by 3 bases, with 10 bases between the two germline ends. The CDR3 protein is CSVVTVDYEQYF. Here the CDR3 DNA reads TGCAGCGTTGTTACGGTAGACTACGAGCAGTACTTC.

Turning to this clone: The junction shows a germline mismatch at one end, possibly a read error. CDR3 loop: CAISSGEWSYEQYF. CDR3 bases: TGTGCCATCAGTAGCGGGGAGTGGTCCTACGAGCAGTACTTC. The chain employs TRBV6-8 and TRBJ2-7; 8 nucleotides agree with TRBD2. From germline, CDR1 is MNHGY and CDR2 SAAAGT. The CDR3 extends over 14 amino acids.

This chain's CDR3 is CASGLVRGPQHF. The CDR3 DNA reads TGTGCTAGTGGTTTGGTACGGGGGCCCCAGCATTTT. The chain joins TRBV12-5 to TRBJ1-5; D is unclear. This CDR3 contains 12 residues. Trimming pared 0 bases from V and 9 bases from J, leaving 6 bases between. Per germline, CDR1 LGHNT and CDR2 FRNRAP.